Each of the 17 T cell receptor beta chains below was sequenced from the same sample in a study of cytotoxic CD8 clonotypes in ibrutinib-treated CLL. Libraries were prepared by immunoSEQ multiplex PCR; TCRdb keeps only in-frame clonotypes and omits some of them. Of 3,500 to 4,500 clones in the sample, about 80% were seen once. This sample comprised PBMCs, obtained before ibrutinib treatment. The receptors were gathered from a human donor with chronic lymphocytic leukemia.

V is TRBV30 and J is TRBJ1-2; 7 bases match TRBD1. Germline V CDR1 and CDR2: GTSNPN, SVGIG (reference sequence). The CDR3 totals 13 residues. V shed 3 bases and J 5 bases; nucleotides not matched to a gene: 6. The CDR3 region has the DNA TGTGCCTGGAGCCCGGGGACAGATTATGGCTACACCTTC. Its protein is CAWSPGTDYGYTF.

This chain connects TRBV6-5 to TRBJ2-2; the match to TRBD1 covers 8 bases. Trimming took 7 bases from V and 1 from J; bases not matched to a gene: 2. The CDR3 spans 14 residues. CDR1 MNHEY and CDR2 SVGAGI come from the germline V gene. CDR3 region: CASNRGVNTGELFF. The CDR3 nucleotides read TGTGCCAGCAACAGGGGGGTGAACACCGGGGAGCTGTTTTTT.

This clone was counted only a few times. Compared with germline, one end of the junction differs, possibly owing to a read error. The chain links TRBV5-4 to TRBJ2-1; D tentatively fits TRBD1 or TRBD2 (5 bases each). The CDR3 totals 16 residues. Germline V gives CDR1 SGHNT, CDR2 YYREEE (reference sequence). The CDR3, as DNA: TGTGCCAGCAGCCATCCCTCCAGGGAGTCCTGCAATGAGCAGTTCTTC. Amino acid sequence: CASSHPSRESCNEQFF.

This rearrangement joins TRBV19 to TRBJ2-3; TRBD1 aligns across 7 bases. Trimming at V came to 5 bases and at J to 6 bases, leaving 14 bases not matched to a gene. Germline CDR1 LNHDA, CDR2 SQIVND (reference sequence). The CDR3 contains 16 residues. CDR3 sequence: CASSPTGTGQRDTQYF. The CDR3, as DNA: TGTGCCAGTAGTCCAACCGGGACGGGACAGAGGGATACGCAGTATTTT. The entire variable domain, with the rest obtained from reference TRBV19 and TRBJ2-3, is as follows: DGGITQSPKYLFRKEGQNVTLSCEQNLNHDAMYWYRQDPGQGLRLIYYSQIVNDFQKGDIAEGYSVSREKKESFPLTVTSAQKNPTAFYLCASSPTGTGQRDTQYFGPGTRLTVL.

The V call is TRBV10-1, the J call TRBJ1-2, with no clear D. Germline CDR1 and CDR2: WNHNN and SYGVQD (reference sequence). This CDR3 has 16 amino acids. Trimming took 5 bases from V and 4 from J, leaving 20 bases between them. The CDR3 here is CASSRQLSRKTYGYTF. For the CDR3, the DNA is TGCGCCAGCAGTAGGCAGTTATCGCGAAAGACCTATGGCTACACCTTC.

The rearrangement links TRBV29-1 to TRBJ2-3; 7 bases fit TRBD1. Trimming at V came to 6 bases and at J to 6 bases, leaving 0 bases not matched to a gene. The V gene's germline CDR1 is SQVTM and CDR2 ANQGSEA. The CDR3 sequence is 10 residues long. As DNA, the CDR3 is TGCAGCGTAGGGGGCGATACGCAGTATTTT. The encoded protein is CSVGGDTQYF.

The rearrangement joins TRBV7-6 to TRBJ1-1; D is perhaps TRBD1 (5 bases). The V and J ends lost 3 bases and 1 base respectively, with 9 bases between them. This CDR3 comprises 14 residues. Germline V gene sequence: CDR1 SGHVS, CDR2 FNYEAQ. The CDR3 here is CASSFEGWNTEAFF. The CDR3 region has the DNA TGTGCCAGCAGCTTTGAGGGGTGGAACACTGAAGCTTTCTTT.

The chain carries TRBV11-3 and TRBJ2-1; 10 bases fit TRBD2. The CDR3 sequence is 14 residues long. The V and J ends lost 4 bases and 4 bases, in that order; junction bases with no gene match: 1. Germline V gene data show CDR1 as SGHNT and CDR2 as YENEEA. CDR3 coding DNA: TGTGCCAGCAGCTCGGGACTAGCGTACAATGAGCAGTTCTTC. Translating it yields CASSSGLAYNEQFF.

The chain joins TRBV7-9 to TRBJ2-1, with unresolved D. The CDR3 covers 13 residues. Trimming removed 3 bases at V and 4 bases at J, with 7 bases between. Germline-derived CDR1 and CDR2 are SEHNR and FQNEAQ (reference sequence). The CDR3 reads CASSFGRYNEQFF. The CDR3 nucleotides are TGTGCCAGCAGCTTCGGGCGTTACAATGAGCAGTTCTTC.

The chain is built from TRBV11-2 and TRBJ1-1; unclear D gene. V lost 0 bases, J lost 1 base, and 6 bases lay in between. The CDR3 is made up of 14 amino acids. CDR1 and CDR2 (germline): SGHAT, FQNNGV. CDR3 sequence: CASSLETGNTEAFF. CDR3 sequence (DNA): TGTGCCAGCAGCTTAGAAACGGGGAACACTGAAGCTTTCTTT.

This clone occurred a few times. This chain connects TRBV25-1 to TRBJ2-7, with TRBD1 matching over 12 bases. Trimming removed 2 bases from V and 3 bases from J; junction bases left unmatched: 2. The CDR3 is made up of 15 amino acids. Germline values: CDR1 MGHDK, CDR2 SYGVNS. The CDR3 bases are TGTGCCAGCAGTGAAGGGACAGGGGGCTTCTACGAGCAGTACTTC. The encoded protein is CASSEGTGGFYEQYF.

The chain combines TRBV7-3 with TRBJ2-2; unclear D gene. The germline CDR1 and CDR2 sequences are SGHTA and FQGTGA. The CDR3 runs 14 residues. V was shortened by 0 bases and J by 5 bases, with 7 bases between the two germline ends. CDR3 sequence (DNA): TGTGCCAGCAGCTTAACGAGGTCTACCGGGGAGCTGTTTTTT. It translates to CASSLTRSTGELFF.

DNA of the CDR3: TGTGCCAGCAGCCAAGAATCCGCTTTTAGACAGTACTTC. Protein product: CASSQESAFRQYF. The rearrangement uses TRBV14 and TRBJ2-4; D remains unclear. V gave up 0 bases and J gave up 13 bases, with 13 bases separating them. This CDR3 is built from 13 residues. CDR1 and CDR2 from the germline V gene are SGHDN and FVKESK. The whole variable domain, remainder taken from reference TRBV14 and TRBJ2-4, is EAGVTQFPSHSVIEKGQTVTLRCDPISGHDNLYWYRRVMGKEIKFLLHFVKESKQDESGMPNNRFLAERTGGTYSTLKVQPAELEDSGVYFCASSQESAFRQYFGAGTRLSVL.

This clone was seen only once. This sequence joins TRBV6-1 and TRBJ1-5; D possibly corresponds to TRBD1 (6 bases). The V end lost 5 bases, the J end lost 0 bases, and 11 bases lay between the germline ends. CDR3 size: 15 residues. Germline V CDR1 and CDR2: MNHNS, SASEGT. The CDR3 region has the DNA TGTGCCAGCAGTCGGGGGCATGGTAGCAATCAGCCCCAGCATTTT. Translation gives CASSRGHGSNQPQHF.

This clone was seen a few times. The CDR3 protein is CASSGETDTQYF. CDR3 nucleotide sequence: TGTGCCAGCAGTGGAGAGACAGATACGCAGTATTTT. The V gene is TRBV7-3, the J gene TRBJ2-3, with D unresolved. This CDR3 has 12 residues. Trimming left V 6 bases short and J 3 bases short, with 7 bases between. Germline CDR1 reads SGHTA; CDR2 reads FQGTGA.

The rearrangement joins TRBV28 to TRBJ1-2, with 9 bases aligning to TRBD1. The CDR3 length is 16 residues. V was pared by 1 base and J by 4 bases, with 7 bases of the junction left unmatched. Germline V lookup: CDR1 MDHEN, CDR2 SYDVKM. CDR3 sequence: CASSLSSPDRGYGYTF. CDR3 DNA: TGTGCCAGCAGTTTATCTTCCCCGGACAGGGGCTATGGCTACACCTTC.

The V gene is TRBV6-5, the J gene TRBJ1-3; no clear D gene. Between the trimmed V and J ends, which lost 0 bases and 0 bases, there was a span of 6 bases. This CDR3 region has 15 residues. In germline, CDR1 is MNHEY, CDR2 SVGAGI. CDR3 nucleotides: TGTGCCAGCAGTTACTCATCGTTCTCTGGAAACACCATATATTTT. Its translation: CASSYSSFSGNTIYF.